What follows are 30 T cell receptor beta chains derived from one specimen sequenced in a study of Ad26.COV2.S vaccination and SARS-CoV-2 variants. TCRdb's table, derived via immunoSEQ multiplex PCR, lists solely in-frame clones and lacks some. The sample holds a few hundred thousand clones, around 87% seen once. Sample treatment: 15 to 20 received Ad26.COV2.S at low or high dose, single or two shots; 5 received placebo; per-sample allocation not given. Material that was analyzed had been drawn on day 63 after the first vaccine or placebo injection. Specimen: peripheral blood, collected in a trial of Ad26.COV2.S vaccine versus placebo. The receptors were sampled from a person between 18 and 60 years old who received the Ad26.COV2.S COVID-19 vaccine or a placebo.

This chain uses TRBV23-1 with TRBJ2-2; perhaps TRBD2 as D (7 bases). TRBV23-1 is noted as an ORF with a role that remains uncertain. V gave up 6 bases and J gave up 8 bases, with 22 bases separating them. This CDR3 spans 16 amino acids. The CDR3 DNA reads TGCGCCAGCAGACAAGGGGGAGGGGTTGAAGGAGGGGAGCTGTTTTTT. Amino acid sequence: CASRQGGGVEGGELFF.

This clone was seen once. The chain joins TRBV7-2 to TRBJ2-7; 8 bases align to TRBD1. V shed 1 base and J 5 bases; nucleotides not matched to a gene: 4. Per germline, CDR1 SGHTA and CDR2 FQGNSA. The CDR3 spans 14 residues. CDR3 sequence (DNA): TGTGCCAGCAGCTTAGGACAGGGGATCAACGAGCAGTACTTC. Amino acid sequence: CASSLGQGINEQYF.

This chain connects TRBV30 to TRBJ2-7; possible D gene TRBD2, 7 bases. This CDR3 has 13 residues. With 4 bases removed from V and 6 bases from J, the gap between germline ends came to 16 bases. Germline V lookup: CDR1 GTSNPN, CDR2 SVGIG (reference sequence). CDR3 DNA: TGTGCCTGGACCCTAGGGGGGGGTAGCGAGCAGTACTTC. It codes for CAWTLGGGSEQYF.

In its sample, this clone was seen many times. The chain joins TRBV7-9 to TRBJ1-2; D ambiguous. The V end was cut by 1 base, the J end by 8 bases, with 11 bases between. This CDR3 spans 13 amino acids. Germline CDR1 reads SEHNR; CDR2 reads FQNEAQ (reference sequence). CDR3 in amino acids: CASSLELVGGYTF. For the CDR3, the DNA is TGTGCCAGCAGCTTAGAGCTGGTAGGCGGCTACACCTTC.

The chain has TRBV30 and TRBJ2-7; possibly TRBD2 for D (6 bases). CDR1 is GTSNPN, CDR2 SVGIG, per germline (reference sequence). The V gene lost 2 bases and the J gene lost 7 bases, with 15 bases spanning the gap. This CDR3 is 13 amino acids long. The CDR3 here is CAWSPDGGGEQYF. DNA of the CDR3: TGTGCCTGGAGTCCCGACGGGGGTGGAGAGCAGTACTTC. The full variable domain, rest sourced from reference TRBV30 and TRBJ2-7, is SQTIHQWPATLVQPVGSPLSLECTVEGTSNPNLYWYRQAAGRGLQLLFYSVGIGQISSEVPQNLSASRPQDRQFILSSKKLLLSDSGFYLCAWSPDGGGEQYFGPGTRLTVT.

This clone was found a few times. The rearrangement joins TRBV5-1 to TRBJ1-1, with D unresolved. The V and J ends lost 0 bases and 0 bases respectively, with 9 bases between them. CDR3 length equals 15 residues. From germline, CDR1 is SGHRS and CDR2 YFSETQ. The CDR3: CASSLATQVNTEAFF. The CDR3 DNA sequence: TGCGCCAGCAGCTTGGCCACCCAAGTGAACACTGAAGCTTTCTTT.

This chain links TRBV20-1 with TRBJ2-7; D unresolved. V dropped 4 bases and J dropped 1 base, with 5 bases sitting between them. The length of the CDR3 is 11 residues. Germline V CDR1 and CDR2: DFQATT, SNEGSKA (reference sequence). The CDR3 nucleotides read TGCAGTGCTACTAAATCCTACGAGCAGTACTTC. Its translation: CSATKSYEQYF.

The chain couples TRBV19 to TRBJ1-1; D may be TRBD1 (5 bases). V gave up 8 bases and J gave up 5 bases, with 15 bases separating them. Germline values: CDR1 LNHDA, CDR2 SQIVND (reference sequence). The CDR3 is 13 residues long. The CDR3 region is CASQWGMGTEAFF. The DNA of the CDR3 is TGTGCCAGTCAATGGGGGATGGGGACTGAAGCTTTCTTT.

The V gene is TRBV30, the J gene TRBJ1-2, with TRBD1 as a possible D gene (6 bases). Trimming took 3 bases from V and 8 from J, leaving 10 bases between them. The CDR3 totals 11 residues. Per the germline V gene, CDR1 is GTSNPN and CDR2 is SVGIG (reference sequence). For the CDR3, the DNA is TGTGCCTGGAGGGAGGGACACGGCTACACCTTC. Translated: CAWREGHGYTF.

The genes are TRBV29-1 and TRBJ2-1; 7 positions match TRBD2. CDR3 length: 13 residues. Germline lookup yields CDR1 SQVTM and CDR2 ANQGSEA. Trimming took 1 base from V and 5 from J; bases not matched to a gene: 2. CDR3 sequence (DNA): TGCAGCGTTGAAGGCGGGGGTGACAATGAGCAGTTCTTC. Translation: CSVEGGGDNEQFF.

The chain joins TRBV18 to TRBJ1-1; 11 nucleotides line up with TRBD1. Germline loops: CDR1 KGHSH, CDR2 LQKENI. This CDR3 is built from 16 residues. The V segment lost 3 bases and the J segment 1 base; nucleotides outside the gene matches: 4. The CDR3, as DNA: TGTGCCAGCTCACCCGGACAGGGGGCTCGGAACACTGAAGCTTTCTTT. Protein product: CASSPGQGARNTEAFF.

The genes are TRBV14 and TRBJ2-5; 9 bases are shared with TRBD2. After removal of 1 base from V and 4 bases from J, the junction contained 4 bases not matched to a gene. Germline CDR1 SGHDN, CDR2 FVKESK. The CDR3 contains 15 residues. The CDR3 nucleotides read TGTGCCAGCAGCCAAGGACTAGCGGCGACAGAGACCCAGTACTTC. Translating gives CASSQGLAATETQYF.

The chain is built from TRBV7-2 and TRBJ2-3; TRBD2 matches at 7 bases. CDR1 and CDR2 from the germline V gene are SGHTA and FQGNSA. CDR3 length: 12 amino acids. J gave up 14 bases and V 2 bases, and 7 bases lay outside the gene matches. In nucleotides, the CDR3 is TGTGCCAGCAGCTTATCGGCGGGAGCTCCGTATTTT. Translating gives CASSLSAGAPYF. The variable domain in full, with the rest retrieved from reference TRBV7-2 and TRBJ2-3, is GAGVSQSPSNKVTEKGKDVELRCDPISGHTALYWYRQSLGQGLEFLIYFQGNSAPDKSGLPSDRFSAERTGGSVSTLTIQRTQQEDSAVYLCASSLSAGAPYFGPGTRLTVL.

This clone was detected once. The chain has TRBV14 and TRBJ1-2; D is uncertain. The CDR3 length is 13 residues. The germline V gene encodes CDR1 SGHDN and CDR2 FVKESK. V shed 4 bases and J shed 7 bases, with 13 bases lying between them. CDR3 coding DNA: TGTGCCAGCAGCCCCCAGGAGTACGGTGGCTACACCTTC. Residues: CASSPQEYGGYTF.

The chain employs TRBV4-2 and TRBJ2-1; TRBD2 agrees at 13 bases. V lost 0 bases to trimming and J lost 6 bases; unmatched junction nucleotides: 8. The CDR3 length is 18 residues. Per the germline V gene, CDR1 is LGHNA and CDR2 is YNFKEQ. The CDR3 coding sequence is TGTGCCAGCAGCCAAGACTCAACACTAGCGGGGGGGCTCAATGAGCAGTTCTTC. The encoded protein is CASSQDSTLAGGLNEQFF.

The J gene is TRBJ1-5, the V gene TRBV1. TRBV1 is marked as a pseudogene. The CDR3 runs to 18 residues. In DNA, the CDR3 is TGCACCAGCAGCCAAGATCGCGGGGAACGGTGTAGCAATCAGCCCCAGCATTTT. Its translation is CTSSQDRGERCSNQPQHF.

The chain has TRBV12-3 or TRBV12-4 and TRBJ1-1; D unclear. V was cut by 2 bases and J by 7 bases, with 8 bases left in between. The CDR3 is 12 residues long. CDR3 coding DNA: TGTGCCAGCAGTTTAAAGGGCTTTGAAGCTTTCTTT. It yields the protein CASSLKGFEAFF.

The rearrangement uses TRBV28 and TRBJ1-2; 7 bases are a match to TRBD1. CDR3 length: 16 amino acids. Unmatched junction bases numbered 17, after V lost 5 bases and J lost 8 bases. In germline, CDR1 is MDHEN, CDR2 SYDVKM. The CDR3 coding sequence is TGTGCCAGCAGTGGGGACCCGAGGGGGCTAATAGTGGGCTACACCTTC. Translated: CASSGDPRGLIVGYTF.

The rearrangement joins TRBV4-1 to TRBJ1-6; D not resolved. In germline, CDR1 is MGHRA, CDR2 YSYEKL. The CDR3 has 21 residues. V lost 0 bases and J lost 0, with 21 bases in between. The CDR3 DNA reads TGCGCCAGCAGCCAAGAGGGGTCAGACACAGCAGTCAGCTCCTATAATTCACCCCTCCACTTT. It encodes CASSQEGSDTAVSSYNSPLHF.

This clone was seen once. This chain uses TRBV7-3 with TRBJ2-7; D may be TRBD2 (5 bases). Germline assignment: CDR1 SGHTA and CDR2 FQGTGA. Trimming removed 2 bases at V and 2 bases at J, with 7 bases between. The CDR3 is 13 residues long. In DNA, the CDR3 is TGTGCCAGCAGCTTAGACGGGACCTACGAGCAGTACTTC. It codes for CASSLDGTYEQYF. The variable domain in full, with the rest retrieved from reference TRBV7-3 and TRBJ2-7, is GAGVSQTPSNKVTEKGKYVELRCDPISGHTALYWYRQSLGQGPEFLIYFQGTGAADDSGLPNDRFFAVRPEGSVSTLKIQRTERGDSAVYLCASSLDGTYEQYFGPGTRLTVT.

In its sample, this clone was seen once. V is TRBV18 and J is TRBJ1-2; no clear D gene. This CDR3 is 13 amino acids long. Trimming took off 6 bases at V and 0 bases at J, with 8 bases between the two ends. Germline V CDR1 and CDR2: KGHSH, LQKENI. This CDR3 reads CASSDAANYGYTF. CDR3 nucleotide sequence: TGTGCCAGCTCGGACGCAGCTAACTATGGCTACACCTTC.

The CDR3 region has the DNA TGTGCCATCAGTGAAGGCCAGGGCCCCTACAATGAGCAGTTCTTC. As protein: CAISEGQGPYNEQFF. This chain links TRBV10-3 with TRBJ2-1; possible D gene TRBD1, 5 bases. CDR3 length: 15 amino acids. Germline-derived CDR1 and CDR2 are ENHRY and SYGVKD. Trimming took off 3 bases at V and 2 bases at J, with 11 bases between the two ends.

V usage is TRBV7-9 and J usage is TRBJ2-7, with 8 bases fitting TRBD1. The V segment lost 7 bases and the J segment 5 bases; nucleotides outside the gene matches: 10. From germline, CDR1 is SEHNR and CDR2 FQNEAQ (reference sequence). The CDR3 has 14 residues. For the CDR3, the DNA is TGTGCCAGCAAGGACAGGGCGGGGAAAGACGAGCAGTACTTC. Translation gives CASKDRAGKDEQYF.

The chain carries TRBV7-2 and TRBJ1-3; D call uncertain. From germline, CDR1 is SGHTA and CDR2 FQGNSA. This CDR3 spans 15 amino acids. The V and J ends lost 2 bases and 4 bases respectively, with 12 bases between them. The CDR3 coding sequence is TGTGCCAGCAGCTTAAATGCAGGTCCCGGAAACACCATATATTTT. Residues: CASSLNAGPGNTIYF.

J is TRBJ2-7 and V is TRBV28, with a weak D call TRBD1 (5 bases). V lost 3 bases, J lost 6 bases, and 18 bases lay in between. CDR1 and CDR2 (germline): MDHEN, SYDVKM. The CDR3 covers 15 residues. The CDR3 spells CASSFRIQGLREQYF. CDR3 bases: TGTGCCAGCAGTTTCCGCATCCAGGGATTGCGCGAGCAGTACTTC.

DNA for the CDR3: TGCGCCAGCAGCCAAGGACAGGGGATCTCCTACGAGCAGTACTTC. It encodes CASSQGQGISYEQYF. This chain connects TRBV4-1 to TRBJ2-7; 8 nucleotides line up with TRBD1. Germline CDR1 is MGHRA and CDR2 is YSYEKL. The V and J ends lost 1 base and 0 bases, in that order; junction bases with no gene match: 2. CDR3 length equals 15 residues.

This clone was seen only once. This rearrangement joins TRBV9 to TRBJ2-7; D tentatively fits TRBD1 or TRBD2 (6 bases each). Germline CDR1 and CDR2: SGDLS and YYNGEE. The CDR3 extends over 14 amino acids. V lost 5 bases to trimming and J lost 4 bases, with 16 bases between them. This CDR3 reads CASSLRDNPYEQYF. Here the CDR3 DNA reads TGTGCCAGCAGTTTGCGGGACAATCCATACGAGCAGTACTTC.

CDR3 sequence: CASSAGVRGYNEQFF. In nucleotides, the CDR3 is TGTGCCAGTAGTGCGGGAGTTAGGGGTTACAATGAGCAGTTCTTC. The chain recombines TRBV19 with TRBJ2-1; TRBD2 matches at 7 bases. The CDR3 has 15 amino acids. Germline V gene data show CDR1 as LNHDA and CDR2 as SQIVND (reference sequence). V lost 5 bases, J lost 4 bases, and 8 bases stayed unmatched. The full variable domain, completed using reference TRBV19 and TRBJ2-1, is DGGITQSPKYLFRKEGQNVTLSCEQNLNHDAMYWYRQDPGQGLRLIYYSQIVNDFQKGDIAEGYSVSREKKESFPLTVTSAQKNPTAFYLCASSAGVRGYNEQFFGPGTRLTVL.

V is TRBV7-9 and J is TRBJ1-6; D might be TRBD1 (5 bases). The CDR3 covers 16 residues. V lost 2 bases and J lost 7, with 15 bases in between. The germline V gene has CDR1 SEHNR and CDR2 FQNEAQ (reference sequence). The CDR3 nucleotides are TGTGCCAGCAGCTTATCCTGGGGGATAGCAAATTCACCCCTCCACTTT. Amino acids: CASSLSWGIANSPLHF.

The gene calls are TRBV27 and TRBJ2-3; 9 nucleotides align to TRBD2. Germline values: CDR1 MNHEY, CDR2 SMNVEV (reference sequence). The V and J ends lost 1 base and 0 bases, in that order; junction bases with no gene match: 5. The CDR3 contains 17 residues. CDR3 sequence (DNA): TGTGCCAGCAGTTTATATCCTAGCGGGGTTAGCACAGATACGCAGTATTTT. It codes for CASSLYPSGVSTDTQYF.